Detailed here is one T cell receptor (beta chain). This record comes from a study of blood T cell repertoires in COVID-19. Study at large: PBMCs, B-cell-depleted T cells, or T cells provided the cDNA or gDNA that made up the material.

This CDR3 is 12 amino acids long. The V gene lost 3 bases and the J gene lost 5 bases, with 7 bases spanning the gap. In the study's own analysis: Reference gene primer amplification yielded estimated nucleated cell counts. Measured with immunoSEQ multiplex PCR; TCRdb has only the in-frame clones, and not every one. That table supplies the V and J calls and clone size; D and trimming were determined from the DNA. The sample has 150,000 to 200,000 clones, 75% to 85% seen once. The chain joins TRBV12-3 or TRBV12-4 to TRBJ1-1, with a weak D call TRBD1 (5 bases). The material sequenced was PBMCs or T cells enriched from blood (not recorded which). This sequence was found in a woman aged 50 to 60 with acute COVID-19. The CDR3, as DNA: TGTGCCAGCAGTTTTGGGGGGACTGAAGCTTTCTTT. Amino acid sequence: CASSFGGTEAFF.